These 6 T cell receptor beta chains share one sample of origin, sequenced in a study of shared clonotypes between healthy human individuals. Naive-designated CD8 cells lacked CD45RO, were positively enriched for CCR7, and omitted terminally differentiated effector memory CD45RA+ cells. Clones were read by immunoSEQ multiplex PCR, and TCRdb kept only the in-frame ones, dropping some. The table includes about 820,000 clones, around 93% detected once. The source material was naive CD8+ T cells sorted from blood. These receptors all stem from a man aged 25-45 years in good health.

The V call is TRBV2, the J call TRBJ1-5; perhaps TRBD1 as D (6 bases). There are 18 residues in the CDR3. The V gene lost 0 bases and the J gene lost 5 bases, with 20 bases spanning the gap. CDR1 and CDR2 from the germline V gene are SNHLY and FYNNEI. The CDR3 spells CASSEAMKSGTTDQPQHF. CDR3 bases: TGTGCCAGCAGTGAAGCGATGAAATCCGGGACAACAGATCAGCCCCAGCATTTT.

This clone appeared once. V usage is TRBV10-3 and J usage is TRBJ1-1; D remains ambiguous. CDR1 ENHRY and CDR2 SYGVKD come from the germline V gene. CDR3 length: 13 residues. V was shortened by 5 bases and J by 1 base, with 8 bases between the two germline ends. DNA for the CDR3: TGTGCCATCAGTTTGACACAGAACACTGAAGCTTTCTTT. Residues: CAISLTQNTEAFF.

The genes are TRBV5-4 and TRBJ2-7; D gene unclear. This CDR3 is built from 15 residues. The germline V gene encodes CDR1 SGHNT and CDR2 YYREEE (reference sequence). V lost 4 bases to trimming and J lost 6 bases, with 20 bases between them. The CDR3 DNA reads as TGTGCCAGCAGCCTTTACGGCCAAGGCTACGTCGAGCAGTACTTC. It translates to CASSLYGQGYVEQYF.

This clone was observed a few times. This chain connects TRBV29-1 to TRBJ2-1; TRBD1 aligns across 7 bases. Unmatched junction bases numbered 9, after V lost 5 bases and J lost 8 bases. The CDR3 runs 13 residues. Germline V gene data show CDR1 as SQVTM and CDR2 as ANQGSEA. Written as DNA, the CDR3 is TGCAGCGTTATAGGGACAGTAGATCATGAGCAGTTCTTC. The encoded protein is CSVIGTVDHEQFF.

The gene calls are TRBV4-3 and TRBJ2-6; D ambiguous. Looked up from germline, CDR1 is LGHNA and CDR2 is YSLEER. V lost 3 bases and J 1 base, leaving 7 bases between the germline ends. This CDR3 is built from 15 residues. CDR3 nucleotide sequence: TGCGCCAGCAGCCACAGGTTATCTGGGGCCAACGTCCTGACTTTC. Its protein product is CASSHRLSGANVLTF.

The CDR3 DNA follows: TGTGCCAGCAGTTTTGCTCCGAACACTGAAGCTTTCTTT. Translation: CASSFAPNTEAFF. V and J are TRBV27 and TRBJ1-1; D remains ambiguous. Germline CDR1 MNHEY, CDR2 SMNVEV (reference sequence). This CDR3 is built from 13 residues. Trimming cost V 3 bases and J 1 base, with 6 bases left between them.